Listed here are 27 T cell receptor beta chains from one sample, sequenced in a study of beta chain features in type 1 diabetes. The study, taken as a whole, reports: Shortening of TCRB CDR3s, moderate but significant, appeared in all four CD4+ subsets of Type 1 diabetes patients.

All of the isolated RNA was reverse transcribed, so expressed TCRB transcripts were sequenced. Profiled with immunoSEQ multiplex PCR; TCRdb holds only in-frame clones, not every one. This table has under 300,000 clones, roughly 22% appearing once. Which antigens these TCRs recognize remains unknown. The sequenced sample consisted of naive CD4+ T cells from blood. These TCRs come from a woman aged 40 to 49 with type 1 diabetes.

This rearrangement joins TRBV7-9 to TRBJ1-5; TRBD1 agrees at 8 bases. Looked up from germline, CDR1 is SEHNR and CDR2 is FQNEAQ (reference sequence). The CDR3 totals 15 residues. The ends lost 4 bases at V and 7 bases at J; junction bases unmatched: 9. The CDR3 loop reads CASSSLTGVGQPQHF. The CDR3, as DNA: TGTGCCAGCAGCTCCTTGACAGGGGTCGGGCAGCCCCAGCATTTT. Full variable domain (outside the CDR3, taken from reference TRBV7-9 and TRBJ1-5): DTGVSQNPRHKITKRGQNVTFRCDPISEHNRLYWYRQTLGQGPEFLTYFQNEAQLEKSRLLSDRFSAERPKGSFSTLEIQRTEQGDSAMYLCASSSLTGVGQPQHFGDGTRLSIL.

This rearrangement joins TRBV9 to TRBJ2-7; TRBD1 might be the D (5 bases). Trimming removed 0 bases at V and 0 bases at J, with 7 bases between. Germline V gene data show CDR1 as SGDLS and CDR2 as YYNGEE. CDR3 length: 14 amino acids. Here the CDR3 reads CASSVDGASYEQYF. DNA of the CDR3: TGTGCCAGCAGCGTAGATGGGGCCTCCTACGAGCAGTACTTC.

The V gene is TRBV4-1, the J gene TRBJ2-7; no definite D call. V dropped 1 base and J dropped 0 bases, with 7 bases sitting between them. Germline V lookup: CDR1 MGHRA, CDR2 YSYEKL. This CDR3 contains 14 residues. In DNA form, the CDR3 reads TGCGCCAGCAGCCAAGGCGGTCTCTCCTACGAGCAGTACTTC. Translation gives CASSQGGLSYEQYF.

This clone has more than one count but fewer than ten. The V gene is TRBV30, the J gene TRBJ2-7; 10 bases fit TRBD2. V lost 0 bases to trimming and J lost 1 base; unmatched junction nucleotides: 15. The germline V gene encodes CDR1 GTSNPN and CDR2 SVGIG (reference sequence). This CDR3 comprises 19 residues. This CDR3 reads CAWSVLGLAGEGGSYEQYF. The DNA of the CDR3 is TGTGCCTGGAGTGTACTGGGGCTAGCGGGAGAAGGGGGATCCTACGAGCAGTACTTC.

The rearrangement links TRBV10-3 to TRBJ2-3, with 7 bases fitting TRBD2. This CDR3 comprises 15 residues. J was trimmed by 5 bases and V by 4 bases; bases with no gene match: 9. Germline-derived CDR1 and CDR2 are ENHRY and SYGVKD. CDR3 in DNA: TGTGCCATCAGTGCGAGTGCGGGAGAGCGAGATACGCAGTATTTT. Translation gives CAISASAGERDTQYF.

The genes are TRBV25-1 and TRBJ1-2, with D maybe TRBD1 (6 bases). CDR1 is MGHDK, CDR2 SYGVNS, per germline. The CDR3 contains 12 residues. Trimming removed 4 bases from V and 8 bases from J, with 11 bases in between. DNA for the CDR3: TGTGCCAGCAGTGCCTCAGGGGAGGGCTACACCTTC. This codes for CASSASGEGYTF.

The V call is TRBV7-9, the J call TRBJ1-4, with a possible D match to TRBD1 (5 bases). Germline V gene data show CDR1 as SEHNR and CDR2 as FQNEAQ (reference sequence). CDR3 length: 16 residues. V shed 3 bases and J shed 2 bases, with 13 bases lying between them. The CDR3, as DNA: TGTGCCAGCAGCTTGAGAGGGGCGGGGACTAATGAAAAACTGTTTTTT. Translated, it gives CASSLRGAGTNEKLFF.

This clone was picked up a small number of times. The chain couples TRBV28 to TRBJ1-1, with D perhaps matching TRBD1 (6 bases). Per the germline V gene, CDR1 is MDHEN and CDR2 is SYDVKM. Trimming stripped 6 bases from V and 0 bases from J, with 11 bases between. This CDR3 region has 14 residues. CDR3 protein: CASSQGQLNTEAFF. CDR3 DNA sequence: TGTGCCAGCAGCCAGGGACAATTGAACACTGAAGCTTTCTTT.

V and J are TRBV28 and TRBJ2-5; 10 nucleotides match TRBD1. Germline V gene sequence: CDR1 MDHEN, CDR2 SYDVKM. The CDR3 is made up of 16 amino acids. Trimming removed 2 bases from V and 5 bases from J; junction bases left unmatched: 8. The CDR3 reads CASSLGGQGYRETQYF. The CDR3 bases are TGTGCCAGCAGTTTAGGGGGACAGGGGTATCGGGAGACCCAGTACTTC.

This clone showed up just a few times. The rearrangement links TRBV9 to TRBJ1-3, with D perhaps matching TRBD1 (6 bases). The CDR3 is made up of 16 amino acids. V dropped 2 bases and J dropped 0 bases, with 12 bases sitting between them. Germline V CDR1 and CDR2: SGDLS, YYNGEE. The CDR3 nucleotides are TGTGCCAGCAGCGTCCGGGACATGAGCTCTGGAAACACCATATATTTT. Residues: CASSVRDMSSGNTIYF.

In nucleotides, the CDR3 is TGTGCCAGCAGCGTAGACAGTAACCTGGAGCCCCAGCATTTT. Translated: CASSVDSNLEPQHF. V usage is TRBV9 and J usage is TRBJ1-5; D uncertain. The CDR3 has 14 amino acids. Looked up from germline, CDR1 is SGDLS and CDR2 is YYNGEE. Trimming removed 0 bases at V and 8 bases at J, with 12 bases between.

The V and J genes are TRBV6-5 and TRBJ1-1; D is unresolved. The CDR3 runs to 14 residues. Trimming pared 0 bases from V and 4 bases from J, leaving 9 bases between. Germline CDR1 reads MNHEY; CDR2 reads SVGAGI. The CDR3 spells CASSYSRGATEAFF. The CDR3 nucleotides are TGTGCCAGCAGTTACTCTAGAGGTGCCACTGAAGCTTTCTTT.

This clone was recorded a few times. This chain's CDR3 is CASSDPWSSYEQYF. The CDR3 coding sequence is TGTGCCAGCAGTGACCCCTGGAGCTCCTACGAGCAGTACTTC. The chain couples TRBV25-1 to TRBJ2-7, with D hard to call. The ends were cut back, 3 bases at V and 0 bases at J, with 9 bases in the middle. The CDR3 is 14 amino acids. CDR1 is MGHDK and CDR2 is SYGVNS in the germline V gene.

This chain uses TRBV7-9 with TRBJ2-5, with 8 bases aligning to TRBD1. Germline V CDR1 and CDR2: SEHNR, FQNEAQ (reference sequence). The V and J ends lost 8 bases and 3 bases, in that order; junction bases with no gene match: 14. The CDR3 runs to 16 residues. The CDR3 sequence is CASSRPGDRIEETQYF. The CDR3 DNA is TGTGCCAGCTCTCGCCCCGGGGACAGGATCGAAGAGACCCAGTACTTC.

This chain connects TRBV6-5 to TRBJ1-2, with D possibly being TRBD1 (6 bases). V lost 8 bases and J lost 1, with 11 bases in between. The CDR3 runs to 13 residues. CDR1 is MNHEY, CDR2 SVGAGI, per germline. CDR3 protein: CASWTDFNYGYTF. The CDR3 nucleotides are TGTGCCAGCTGGACAGATTTTAACTATGGCTACACCTTC.

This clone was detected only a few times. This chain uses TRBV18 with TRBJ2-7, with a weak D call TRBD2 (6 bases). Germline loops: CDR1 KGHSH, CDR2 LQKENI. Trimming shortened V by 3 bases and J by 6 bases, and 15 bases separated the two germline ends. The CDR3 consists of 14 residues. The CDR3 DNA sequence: TGTGCCAGCTCACCCCTATTCAGGGAGGCCGAGCAGTACTTC. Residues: CASSPLFREAEQYF.

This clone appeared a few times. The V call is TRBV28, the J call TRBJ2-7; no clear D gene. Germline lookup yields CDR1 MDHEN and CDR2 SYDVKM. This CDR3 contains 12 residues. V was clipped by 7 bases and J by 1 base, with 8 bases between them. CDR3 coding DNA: TGTGCCAGCACCTCTGCGTCCTACGAGCAGTACTTC. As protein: CASTSASYEQYF.

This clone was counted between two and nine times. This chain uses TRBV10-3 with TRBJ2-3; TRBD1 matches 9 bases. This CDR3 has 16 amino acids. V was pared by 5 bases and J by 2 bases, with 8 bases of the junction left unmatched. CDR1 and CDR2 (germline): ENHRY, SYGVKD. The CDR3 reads CAISPSGTGLTDTQYF. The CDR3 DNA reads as TGTGCCATCAGTCCCTCCGGGACAGGGCTCACAGATACGCAGTATTTT.

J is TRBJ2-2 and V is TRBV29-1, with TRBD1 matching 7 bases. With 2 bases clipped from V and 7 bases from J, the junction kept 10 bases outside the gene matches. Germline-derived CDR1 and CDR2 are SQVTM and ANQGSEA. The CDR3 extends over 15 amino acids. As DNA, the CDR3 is TGCAGCGTTGAAAGAGTTGGCAGGGGGAACGGGGAGCTGTTTTTT. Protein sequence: CSVERVGRGNGELFF.

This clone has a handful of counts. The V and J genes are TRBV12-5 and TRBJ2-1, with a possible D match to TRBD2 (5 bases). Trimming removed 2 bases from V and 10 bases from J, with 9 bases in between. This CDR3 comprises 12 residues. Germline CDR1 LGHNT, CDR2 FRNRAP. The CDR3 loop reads CASGLYVAEQFF. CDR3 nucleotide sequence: TGTGCTAGTGGTTTGTACGTAGCGGAGCAGTTCTTC.

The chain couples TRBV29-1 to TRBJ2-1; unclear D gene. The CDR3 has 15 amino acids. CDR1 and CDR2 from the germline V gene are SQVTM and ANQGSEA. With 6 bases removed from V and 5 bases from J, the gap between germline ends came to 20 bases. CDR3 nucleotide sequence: TGCAGCGTCCTAGAAGACCACGGAGCAAACAATGAGCAGTTCTTC. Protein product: CSVLEDHGANNEQFF.

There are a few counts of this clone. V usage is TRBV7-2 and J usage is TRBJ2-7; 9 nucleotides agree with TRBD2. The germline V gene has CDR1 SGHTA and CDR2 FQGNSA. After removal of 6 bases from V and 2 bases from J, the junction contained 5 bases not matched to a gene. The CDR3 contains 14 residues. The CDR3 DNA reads TGTGCCAGCAGGCGACTAGCGGCCACCTACGAGCAGTACTTC. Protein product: CASRRLAATYEQYF.

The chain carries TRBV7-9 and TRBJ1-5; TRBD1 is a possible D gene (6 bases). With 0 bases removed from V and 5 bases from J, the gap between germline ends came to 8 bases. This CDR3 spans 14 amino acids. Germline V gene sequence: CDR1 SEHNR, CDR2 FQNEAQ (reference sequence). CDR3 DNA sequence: TGTGCCAGCAGCTTAGCGGGGGCCCATCAGCCCCAGCATTTT. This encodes CASSLAGAHQPQHF.

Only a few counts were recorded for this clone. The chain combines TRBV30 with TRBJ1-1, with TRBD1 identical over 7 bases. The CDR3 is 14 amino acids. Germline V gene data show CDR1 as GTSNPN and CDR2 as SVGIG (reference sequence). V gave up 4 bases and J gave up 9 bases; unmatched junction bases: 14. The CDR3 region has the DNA TGTGCCTGGATTAACCCCACTAGACAGGGAAAAGCTTTCTTT. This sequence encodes CAWINPTRQGKAFF.

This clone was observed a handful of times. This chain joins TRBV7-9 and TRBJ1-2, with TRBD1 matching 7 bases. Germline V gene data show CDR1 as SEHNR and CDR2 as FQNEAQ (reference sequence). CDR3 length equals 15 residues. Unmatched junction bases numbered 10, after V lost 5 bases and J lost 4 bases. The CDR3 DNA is TGTGCCAGCAGCCAATTCCGGGACAGATTCTATGGCTACACCTTC. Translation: CASSQFRDRFYGYTF.

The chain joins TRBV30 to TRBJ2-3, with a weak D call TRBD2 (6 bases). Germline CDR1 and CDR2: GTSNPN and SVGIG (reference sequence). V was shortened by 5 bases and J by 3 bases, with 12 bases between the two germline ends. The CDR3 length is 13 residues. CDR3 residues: CAWVVSGTDTQYF. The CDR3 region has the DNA TGTGCCTGGGTTGTTAGCGGTACAGATACGCAGTATTTT.

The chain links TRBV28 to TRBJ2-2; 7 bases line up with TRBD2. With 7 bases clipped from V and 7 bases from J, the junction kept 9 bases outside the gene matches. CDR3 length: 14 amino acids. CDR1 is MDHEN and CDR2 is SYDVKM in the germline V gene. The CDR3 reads CASTAGEAIGELFF. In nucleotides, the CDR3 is TGTGCCAGCACCGCGGGGGAGGCAATCGGGGAGCTGTTTTTT.